This T cell receptor beta chain was captured in a study of blood T cell repertoires in COVID-19. Study information: PBMCs, B-cell-depleted T cells, or T cells were the source of the cDNA or gDNA that made up the material.

There are a few counts of this clone. Per the study methods: The authors estimated nucleated cell counts from reference gene primer amplification. Here immunoSEQ multiplex PCR was the method, and the copy in TCRdb shows in-frame clones only, minus some. V and J calls and clone size follow that table, whereas D and trimming were derived from the DNA. The profile shows under 200,000 clones, over 75% of them singletons. The source material was peripheral blood. This clonotype originated in a man between 50 and 59 years old with acute or convalescent COVID-19.

The CDR3: CASRMTETSGNTIYF. Written as DNA, the CDR3 is TGTGCCAGCCGAATGACAGAAACCTCTGGAAACACCATATATTTT. V and J are TRBV18 and TRBJ1-3; D may be TRBD1 (5 bases). The CDR3 spans 15 residues. In germline, CDR1 is KGHSH, CDR2 LQKENI. The V gene lost 8 bases and the J gene lost 0 bases, with 14 bases spanning the gap.